This TCR beta chain was sequenced during a study of breast tumors, draining lymph nodes, adjacent tissues. Study conclusions and caveats: Compared with basal-like, luminal-like tumors shared significantly more repertoire with nontumor tissue. Compared with lymph nodes, tumors were less diverse; compared with nontumor tissue, more. Findings are consistent with lymph node origin and intratumoral expansion of most tumor T cells.

In this sample, this clonotype turned up many times. The antigen is not known. TCRdb reprocessed the multiplex PCR reads via MiXCR and lists one record per CDR3 protein. The sample consists of 30,000 to 40,000 distinct CDR3 sequences, 35% to 40% of them appearing once. Sequencing was carried out using breast tumor tissue. This receptor was identified in a female donor with breast cancer. Some clones in this sample may be carry-over from other donors' samples.

The CDR3 protein is CASSQDNSPLHF. The CDR3 bases are TGTGCCAGCAGCCAAGATAATTCACCCCTCCACTTT. The chain couples TRBV4-2 to TRBJ1-6, with D uncertain. The CDR3 has 12 amino acids. Trimming shortened V by 0 bases and J by 6 bases, and 0 bases separated the two germline ends. Germline-derived CDR1 and CDR2 are LGHNA and YNFKEQ.